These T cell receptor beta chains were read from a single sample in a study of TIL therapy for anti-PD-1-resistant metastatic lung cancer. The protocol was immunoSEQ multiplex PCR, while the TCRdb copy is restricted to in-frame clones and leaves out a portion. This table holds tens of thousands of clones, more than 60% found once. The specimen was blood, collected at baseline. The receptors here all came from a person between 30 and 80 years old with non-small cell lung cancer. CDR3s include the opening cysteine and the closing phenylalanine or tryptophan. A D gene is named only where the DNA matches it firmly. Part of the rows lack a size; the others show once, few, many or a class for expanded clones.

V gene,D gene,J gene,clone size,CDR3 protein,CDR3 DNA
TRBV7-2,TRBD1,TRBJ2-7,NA,CASSPQGAHEQYF,TGTGCCAGCAGCCCCCAGGGGGCGCACGAGCAGTACTTC
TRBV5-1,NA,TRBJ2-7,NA,CASSFGQFYEQYF,TGCGCCAGCAGCTTCGGCCAGTTCTACGAGCAGTACTTC
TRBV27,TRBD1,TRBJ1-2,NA,CASSEERTGTGYTF,TGTGCCAGCAGTGAAGAGAGGACAGGGACGGGCTACACCTTC
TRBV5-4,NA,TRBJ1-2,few,CASSSQTGENYGYTF,TGTGCCAGCAGCTCTCAGACAGGAGAAAACTATGGCTACACCTTC
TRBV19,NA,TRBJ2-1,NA,CASSLLAHSSSYNEQFF,TGTGCCAGTAGTCTACTAGCCCACTCGAGCTCCTACAATGAGCAGTTCTTC
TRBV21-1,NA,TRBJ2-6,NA,CASSTPASGIISGANVLTF,TGTGCCAGCAGCACCCCGGCTAGCGGGATAATCTCTGGGGCCAACGTCCTGACTTTC
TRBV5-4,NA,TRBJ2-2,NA,CASSSRGGGELFF,TGTGCCAGCAGCTCCAGGGGTGGCGGGGAGCTGTTTTTT
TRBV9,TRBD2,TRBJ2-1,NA,CASSILADPAYNEQFF,TGTGCCAGCAGCATACTAGCGGACCCGGCCTACAATGAGCAGTTCTTC
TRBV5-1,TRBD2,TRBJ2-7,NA,CASSFPQGGIYEQYF,TGCGCCAGCAGCTTCCCGCAGGGAGGGATATACGAGCAGTACTTC
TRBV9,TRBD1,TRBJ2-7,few,CASSVWDSSYEQYF,TGTGCCAGCAGCGTGTGGGACAGCTCCTACGAGCAGTACTTC
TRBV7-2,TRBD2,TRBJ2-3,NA,CASSLQGLAGADTQYF,TGTGCCAGCAGCTTACAAGGACTAGCGGGAGCAGATACGCAGTATTTT
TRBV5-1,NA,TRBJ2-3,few,CASSLQPSTFTDTQYF,TGCGCCAGCAGCCTTCAGCCTAGCACCTTCACAGATACGCAGTATTTT
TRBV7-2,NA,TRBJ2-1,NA,CASISDSSYNEQFF,TGTGCCAGCATTTCAGACAGTTCTTACAATGAGCAGTTCTTC
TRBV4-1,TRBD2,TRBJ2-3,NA,CASSPLRGGSTDTQYF,TGCGCCAGCAGCCCCTTGCGGGGGGGGAGCACAGATACGCAGTATTTT
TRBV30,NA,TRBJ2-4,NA,CAWSVVDNRNIQYF,TGTGCCTGGAGTGTGGTCGACAACCGAAACATTCAGTACTTC